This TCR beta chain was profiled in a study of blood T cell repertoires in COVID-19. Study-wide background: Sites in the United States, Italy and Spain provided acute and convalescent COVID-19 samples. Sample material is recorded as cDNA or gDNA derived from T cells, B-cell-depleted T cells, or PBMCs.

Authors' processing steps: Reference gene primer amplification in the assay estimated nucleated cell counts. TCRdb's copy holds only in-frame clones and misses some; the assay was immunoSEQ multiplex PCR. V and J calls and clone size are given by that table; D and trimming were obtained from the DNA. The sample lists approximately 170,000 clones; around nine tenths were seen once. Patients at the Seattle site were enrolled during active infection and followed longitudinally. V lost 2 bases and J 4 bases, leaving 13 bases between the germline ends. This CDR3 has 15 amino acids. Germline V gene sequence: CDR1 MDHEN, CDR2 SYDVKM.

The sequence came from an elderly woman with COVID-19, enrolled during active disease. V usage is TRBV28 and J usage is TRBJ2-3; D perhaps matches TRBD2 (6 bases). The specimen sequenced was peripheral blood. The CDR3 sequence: CASSLIPPGADTQYF. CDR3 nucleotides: TGTGCCAGCAGTTTAATACCCCCGGGGGCAGATACGCAGTATTTT.